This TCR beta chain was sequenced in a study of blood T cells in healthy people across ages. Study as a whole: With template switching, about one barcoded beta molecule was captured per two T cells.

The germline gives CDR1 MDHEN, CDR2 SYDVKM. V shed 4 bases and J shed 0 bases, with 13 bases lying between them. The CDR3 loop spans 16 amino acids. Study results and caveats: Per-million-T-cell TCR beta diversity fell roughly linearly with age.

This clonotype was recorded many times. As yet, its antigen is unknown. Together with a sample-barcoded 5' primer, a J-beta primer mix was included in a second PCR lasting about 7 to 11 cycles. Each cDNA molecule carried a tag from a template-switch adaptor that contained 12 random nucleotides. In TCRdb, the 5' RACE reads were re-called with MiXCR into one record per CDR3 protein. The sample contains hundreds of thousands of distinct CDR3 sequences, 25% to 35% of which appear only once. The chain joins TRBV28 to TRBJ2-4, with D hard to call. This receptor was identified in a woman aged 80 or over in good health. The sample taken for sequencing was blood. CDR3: CASSSSGSIAKNIQYF. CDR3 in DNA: TGTGCCAGCAGTTCCTCCGGGTCTATAGCCAAAAACATTCAGTACTTC.